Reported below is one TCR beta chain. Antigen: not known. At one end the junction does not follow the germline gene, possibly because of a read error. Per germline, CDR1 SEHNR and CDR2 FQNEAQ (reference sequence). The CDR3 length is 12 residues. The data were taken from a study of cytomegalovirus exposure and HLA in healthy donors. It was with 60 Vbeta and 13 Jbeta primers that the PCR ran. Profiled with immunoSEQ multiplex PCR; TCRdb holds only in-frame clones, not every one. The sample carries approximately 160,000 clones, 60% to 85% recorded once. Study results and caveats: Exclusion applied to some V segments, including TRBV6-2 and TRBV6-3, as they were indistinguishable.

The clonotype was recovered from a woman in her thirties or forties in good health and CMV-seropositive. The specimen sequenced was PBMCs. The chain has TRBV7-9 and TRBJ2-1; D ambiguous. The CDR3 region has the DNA TGTTCCAGCAGCTTATCCCCCGGGGAGCAGTTCTTC. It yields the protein CSSSLSPGEQFF.